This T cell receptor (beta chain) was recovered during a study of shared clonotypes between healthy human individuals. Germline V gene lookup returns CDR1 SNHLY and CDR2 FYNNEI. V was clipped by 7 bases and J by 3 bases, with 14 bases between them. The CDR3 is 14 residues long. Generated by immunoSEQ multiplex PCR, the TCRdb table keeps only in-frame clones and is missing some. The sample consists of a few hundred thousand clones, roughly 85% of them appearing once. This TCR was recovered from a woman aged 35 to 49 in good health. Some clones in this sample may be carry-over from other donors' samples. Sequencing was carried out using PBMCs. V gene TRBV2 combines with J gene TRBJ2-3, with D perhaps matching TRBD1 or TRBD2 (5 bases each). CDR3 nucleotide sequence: TGTGCCAGCACCGGGACCGTTGAGACAGATACGCAGTATTTT. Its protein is CASTGTVETDTQYF.